This T cell receptor (beta chain) was identified during a study of CD8+CD57+ T cells in acquired aplastic anemia. The CDR3 spans 12 residues. The germline gives CDR1 SGHVS, CDR2 FQNEAQ. V dropped 7 bases and J dropped 8 bases, with 14 bases sitting between them. For sequencing, patients were chosen who had shown expansion of CD8+CD57+ cells by flow cytometry. Among the patients, all had severe acquired aplastic anemia. Patients had undergone no therapy by the time their blood was sampled. Genomic DNA was employed as the template in profiling TCR beta VDJ and CDR3. TCRdb analysed the reads with MiXCR anew, one entry per CDR3 protein. The sample has a few hundred thousand distinct CDR3 sequences, around 30% seen once. The study, taken as a whole, reports: Overlap between patients and controls comprised about 30 CD8+ CDR3 sequences. Significance was not reached for CD8+ Simpson's diversity between patients and controls.

Comments on this clonotype: Its matching antigen is unknown.

Input material: sorted CD4+, CD8+, or CD8+CD57+ T cells (not recorded which) from PBMCs. This sequence was found in a human donor with aplastic anemia. The chain links TRBV7-8 to TRBJ1-2; D gene unclear. CDR3 nucleotides: TGTGCCAGCAATCCCCTCATAAGGGGCTACACCTTC. Protein sequence: CASNPLIRGYTF.